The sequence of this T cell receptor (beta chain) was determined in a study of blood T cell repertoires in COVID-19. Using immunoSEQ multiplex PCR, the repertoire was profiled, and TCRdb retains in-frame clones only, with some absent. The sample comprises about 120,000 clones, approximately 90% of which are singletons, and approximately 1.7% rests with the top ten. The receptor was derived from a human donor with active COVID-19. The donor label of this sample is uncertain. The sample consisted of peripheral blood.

The CDR3 DNA is TGTGCCAGCAGTCGGTCCAGGACAGGGACCTACGAGCAGTACTTC. This gives the protein CASSRSRTGTYEQYF. The chain carries TRBV6-2 or TRBV6-3 and TRBJ2-7, with 8 positions matching TRBD1. The CDR3 spans 15 residues. V shed 5 bases and J 2 bases; nucleotides not matched to a gene: 8. Germline CDR1 MNHEY, CDR2 SVGEGT.